This T cell receptor beta chain comes out of a study of T cell changes during pregnancy in multiple sclerosis. V shed 0 bases, J shed 5 bases, and the junction held 6 bases outside the gene matches. The CDR3 extends over 16 amino acids. Germline V gene lookup returns CDR1 SGHRS and CDR2 YFSETQ. Repertoires were generated with immunoSEQ multiplex PCR, while TCRdb's copy carries only in-frame clones and drops some. The sample consists of approximately 130,000 clones, 93% of them appearing once. The rearrangement uses TRBV5-1 and TRBJ2-3, with 10 bases lining up with TRBD2. Sequences were derived from peripheral blood, sampled before pregnancy. The receptor was derived from a female donor with multiple sclerosis, enrolled in a pregnancy study. The CDR3: CASSLGPAGGKDTQYF. As DNA, the CDR3 is TGCGCCAGCAGCTTGGGGCCAGCGGGGGGGAAAGATACGCAGTATTTT.